This T cell receptor beta chain was observed in a study of T cells in Graves' hyperthyroidism and ophthalmopathy. Template material for amplifying TCR beta CDR3 regions consisted of RNA transcripts. Using the HTBI primer set, a first-round RT-PCR was run on the TCR CDR3. TCRdb ran MiXCR on the multiplex PCR reads and lists one entry per CDR3 protein. The sample has around 290,000 distinct CDR3 sequences; approximately 12% are singletons. The CDR3 is 13 amino acids. Trimming pared 5 bases from V and 4 bases from J, leaving 12 bases between. CDR1 and CDR2 (germline): SEHNR, FQNEAQ (reference sequence). The sample holds many counts of this clonotype.

The rearrangement links TRBV7-9 to TRBJ2-7; possible D gene TRBD2, 6 bases. The receptor's source is a woman in her thirties with Graves' hyperthyroidism that later progressed to Graves' ophthalmopathy. The sequencing input was blood. CDR3 nucleotide sequence: TGTGCCAGCAGCGCCCCAGGAGGGTACGAGCAGTACTTC. Translated: CASSAPGGYEQYF.